The 23 T cell receptor beta chains given below trace back to one sample, sequenced in a study of T cell changes during pregnancy in multiple sclerosis. The repertoire was sequenced with immunoSEQ multiplex PCR; TCRdb's copy has only in-frame clones and lacks some. This table has about 67,000 clones, 91% appearing once. Sample: peripheral blood, taken in the first trimester of pregnancy. The receptors were gathered from a female donor with multiple sclerosis, enrolled in a pregnancy study.

The gene calls are TRBV7-2 and TRBJ2-7; 7 bases fit TRBD1. The ends lost 5 bases at V and 4 bases at J; junction bases unmatched: 5. Germline assignment: CDR1 SGHTA and CDR2 FQGNSA. The CDR3 contains 13 residues. CDR3 nucleotide sequence: TGTGCCAGCAGCCCAGGGACAGTTTACGAGCAGTACTTC. Amino acids: CASSPGTVYEQYF.

This sequence joins TRBV2 and TRBJ2-3, with 7 bases that match TRBD1. From germline, CDR1 is SNHLY and CDR2 FYNNEI. This CDR3 comprises 14 residues. V dropped 7 bases and J dropped 2; count of bases not matched to a gene: 6. CDR3 sequence: CASMFRGSTDTQYF. The CDR3 DNA is TGTGCCAGCATGTTCAGGGGGTCCACAGATACGCAGTATTTT.

This chain connects TRBV7-9 to TRBJ2-2; TRBD1 matches at 11 bases. Germline CDR1 is SEHNR and CDR2 is FQNEAQ (reference sequence). J was trimmed by 6 bases and V by 8 bases; bases with no gene match: 8. The CDR3 has 15 residues. The CDR3 DNA sequence: TGTGCCAGCGGGGCCAGGACAGGGGGCCCCGGGGAGCTGTTTTTT. Translating gives CASGARTGGPGELFF. Based on the CDR3 plus reference TRBV7-9 and TRBJ2-2, the full variable domain is DTGVSQNPRHKITKRGQNVTFRCDPISEHNRLYWYRQTLGQGPEFLTYFQNEAQLEKSRLLSDRFSAERPKGSFSTLEIQRTEQGDSAMYLCASGARTGGPGELFFGEGSRLTVL.

V gene TRBV5-1 combines with J gene TRBJ2-2; the D is unclear. In germline, CDR1 is SGHRS, CDR2 YFSETQ. The CDR3 has 14 amino acids. V dropped 0 bases and J dropped 1 base, with 4 bases sitting between them. CDR3 bases: TGCGCCAGCAGCTTGGACTGGAACACCGGGGAGCTGTTTTTT. This translates into CASSLDWNTGELFF.

V usage is TRBV30 and J usage is TRBJ1-1; D is ambiguous. The CDR3 loop spans 14 amino acids. V gave up 3 bases and J gave up 0 bases, with 11 bases separating them. Germline CDR1 is GTSNPN and CDR2 is SVGIG (reference sequence). This CDR3 is CAWRRSKLNTEAFF. CDR3 sequence (DNA): TGTGCCTGGAGGCGATCCAAGCTGAACACTGAAGCTTTCTTT.

The CDR3 loop reads CATSRDGTGGAGTEAFF. The CDR3 nucleotides are TGTGCCACCAGCAGAGATGGGACAGGGGGCGCGGGCACTGAAGCTTTCTTT. V gene TRBV15 combines with J gene TRBJ1-1; 12 positions match TRBD1. The ends lost 0 bases at V and 4 bases at J; junction bases unmatched: 6. The CDR3 spans 17 residues. CDR1 LNHNV and CDR2 YYDKDF come from the germline V gene (reference sequence).

V and J are TRBV5-1 and TRBJ2-5; 7 bases map to TRBD2. Germline values: CDR1 SGHRS, CDR2 YFSETQ. V lost 0 bases to trimming and J lost 4 bases; unmatched junction nucleotides: 9. This CDR3 is 16 amino acids long. CDR3 amino acids: CASSLGGGVSRETQYF. The CDR3 DNA follows: TGCGCCAGCAGCTTGGGCGGGGGAGTCAGTCGAGAGACCCAGTACTTC.

This rearrangement joins TRBV6-6 to TRBJ1-2; weak D call: TRBD1 (6 bases). Germline V gives CDR1 MNHNY, CDR2 SVGAGI (reference sequence). The CDR3 runs 13 residues. V lost 8 bases and J lost 6, with 16 bases in between. The DNA for the CDR3 is TGTGCCAGCGGTAAACAGGGTTCGGATGGCTACACCTTC. Amino acids: CASGKQGSDGYTF.

This clone has only one observation. The chain links TRBV27 to TRBJ2-7; a weak D match, TRBD1 (5 bases). V was clipped by 0 bases and J by 0 bases, with 12 bases between them. In germline, CDR1 is MNHEY, CDR2 SMNVEV (reference sequence). There are 16 residues in the CDR3. The CDR3 DNA sequence: TGTGCCAGCAGTTTATCATTAGGGGCTAGCTCCTACGAGCAGTACTTC. Its protein is CASSLSLGASSYEQYF.

V usage is TRBV27 and J usage is TRBJ2-5; 8 bases line up with TRBD1. V was clipped by 5 bases and J by 1 base; unmatched bases: 3. Germline loops: CDR1 MNHEY, CDR2 SMNVEV (reference sequence). This CDR3 spans 14 amino acids. The CDR3 sequence: CASSADRVQETQYF. The CDR3 nucleotides are TGTGCCAGCAGTGCGGACAGGGTCCAAGAGACCCAGTACTTC.

This sequence joins TRBV10-3 and TRBJ2-7; TRBD1 agrees at 7 bases. The CDR3 totals 16 residues. V trimming: 4 bases; J trimming: 5 bases; junction bases outside the gene matches: 14. The germline gives CDR1 ENHRY, CDR2 SYGVKD. In DNA form, the CDR3 reads TGTGCCATCAGTGTTCTGCCCGGGACAGTGAGCGACGAGCAGTACTTC. This translates into CAISVLPGTVSDEQYF.

CDR3 in DNA: TGTGCCAGCAGCGTAGGGAAAGGGGAAGGCTACACCTTC. It codes for CASSVGKGEGYTF. The chain uses TRBV9 and TRBJ1-2, with a tentative D call TRBD1 (5 bases). With 0 bases removed from V and 8 bases from J, the gap between germline ends came to 11 bases. CDR1 and CDR2 (germline): SGDLS, YYNGEE. The CDR3 totals 13 residues.

The V and J genes are TRBV7-2 and TRBJ2-3, with a weak D call TRBD2 (6 bases). V lost 0 bases and J lost 5, with 15 bases in between. This CDR3 comprises 16 residues. Germline V gene data show CDR1 as SGHTA and CDR2 as FQGNSA. The CDR3 nucleotides read TGTGCCAGCAGCTTAGCGGGACGGGAGTTGGGAGATACGCAGTATTTT. This translates into CASSLAGRELGDTQYF.

V gene TRBV28 combines with J gene TRBJ1-5; D is uncertain. The CDR3 has 15 amino acids. V was cut by 0 bases and J by 3 bases, with 9 bases left in between. The germline CDR1 and CDR2 sequences are MDHEN and SYDVKM. Here the CDR3 DNA reads TGTGCCAGCAGTTTATGGCGGGAAAACAATCAGCCCCAGCATTTT. Protein sequence: CASSLWRENNQPQHF.

The chain couples TRBV30 to TRBJ1-2; 7 bases agree with TRBD1. Germline lookup yields CDR1 GTSNPN and CDR2 SVGIG (reference sequence). V shed 0 bases and J 8 bases; nucleotides not matched to a gene: 0. The CDR3 spans 11 residues. The CDR3 nucleotides read TGTGCCTGGAGTGTGGGACAGGGCTACACCTTC. This sequence encodes CAWSVGQGYTF.

The V call is TRBV7-9, the J call TRBJ2-2; D uncertain. Germline V CDR1 and CDR2: SEHNR, FQNEAQ (reference sequence). V was pared by 5 bases and J by 7 bases, with 11 bases between. The CDR3 length is 13 residues. DNA of the CDR3: TGTGCCAGCAGCCCCCTCCGCGGCGGGGAGCTGTTTTTT. Protein: CASSPLRGGELFF.

In its sample, this clone was seen once. The chain combines TRBV29-1 with TRBJ2-1, with 7 bases that match TRBD2. V was pared by 6 bases and J by 2 bases, with 7 bases of the junction left unmatched. Looked up from germline, CDR1 is SQVTM and CDR2 is ANQGSEA. This CDR3 comprises 14 residues. The CDR3: CSVQSGVAYNEQFF. The CDR3 coding sequence is TGCAGCGTCCAGAGCGGGGTGGCCTACAATGAGCAGTTCTTC.

The chain carries TRBV7-6 and TRBJ2-5; 9 positions match TRBD2. The CDR3 sequence is 16 residues long. Germline lookup yields CDR1 SGHVS and CDR2 FNYEAQ. The junction had 9 bases not matched to a gene; V was cut back by 3 bases and J by 4 bases. In DNA, the CDR3 is TGTGCCAGCAGCTTGTATCCAAGCGGGGGGCGAGAGACCCAGTACTTC. Translated, it gives CASSLYPSGGRETQYF.

A few counts support this clone. The chain uses TRBV2 and TRBJ1-2; D perhaps matches TRBD1 (5 bases). Trimming cost V 6 bases and J 4 bases, with 12 bases left between them. This CDR3 has 13 residues. Germline assignment: CDR1 SNHLY and CDR2 FYNNEI. The CDR3 here is CASSKDSFYGYTF. As DNA, the CDR3 is TGTGCCAGCAGCAAAGACAGCTTCTATGGCTACACCTTC.

V is TRBV5-1 and J is TRBJ2-7; no firm D call. Germline CDR1 is SGHRS and CDR2 is YFSETQ. The CDR3 is made up of 11 amino acids. V was clipped by 3 bases and J by 2 bases, with 3 bases between them. Here the CDR3 reads CASSSTYEQYF. CDR3 nucleotides: TGCGCCAGCAGCTCAACCTACGAGCAGTACTTC.

Regarding this clone: A read error may account for a junction end that differs from germline. The rearrangement joins TRBV2 to TRBJ1-2; D ambiguous. In germline, CDR1 is SNHLY, CDR2 FYNNEI. CDR3 length equals 12 residues. DNA for the CDR3: TGTGCCAGCAGTGAGTTCTTCTATCGCTACACCTTC. Translating it yields CASSEFFYRYTF.

The chain joins TRBV10-1 to TRBJ2-3; D is unresolved. Germline CDR1 is WNHNN and CDR2 is SYGVQD (reference sequence). The CDR3 length is 13 residues. Trimming left V 2 bases short and J 3 bases short, with 6 bases between. CDR3 coding DNA: TGCGCCAGCAGTGAGGCGAGGACAGATACGCAGTATTTT. Translating it yields CASSEARTDTQYF.

This chain connects TRBV15 to TRBJ2-3; no clear D. V was shortened by 0 bases and J by 12 bases, with 10 bases between the two germline ends. Germline CDR1 is LNHNV and CDR2 is YYDKDF (reference sequence). This CDR3 is 12 amino acids long. CDR3 in amino acids: CATSRETPFQYF. The DNA of the CDR3 is TGTGCCACCAGCAGAGAGACACCATTCCAGTATTTT.